Listed below are T cell receptor beta chains from one sample, sequenced in a study of control samples from healthy donors and cancer patients. This table comes from immunoSEQ multiplex PCR, and its TCRdb copy is limited to in-frame clones, with some not included. The repertoire consists of about 80,000 clones, with 89% occurring once and the leading ten covering 5.5%. Sequencing was done on a sample of blood. These receptors all come from a man aged 50 to 60 in good health. CDR3s include the opening cysteine and the closing phenylalanine or tryptophan. A D gene is named only where the DNA matches it firmly. Only part of the rows carry a size: once, few, many, or a class if the clone is expanded.

TRBV6-1	.	.	TRBJ1-2	TGTGCCAGCAGTGAAGCCCCGGGTCTTTCCAACTATGGCTACACCTTC	CASSEAPGLSNYGYTF
TRBV9	.	.	TRBJ2-5	TGTGCCAGCAGCCCGGGGGCTTCCCAAGAGACCCAGTACTTC	CASSPGASQETQYF
TRBV10-2	.	once	TRBJ1-2	TGCGCCAGCAGTGAGAGCCCGGGGGGCCGTCCGTATGGCTACACCTTC	CASSESPGGRPYGYTF
TRBV27	.	.	TRBJ1-4	TGTGCCAGCAGTTCAGAATTCGTTAATGAAAAACTGTTTTTT	CASSSEFVNEKLFF
TRBV5-1	.	.	TRBJ1-1	TGCGCCAGCAGCTGGACAGTGAACACTGAAGCTTTCTTT	CASSWTVNTEAFF
TRBV18	.	once	TRBJ1-5	TGTGCCAGCTCACCAGAGGGATCTCAGCCCCAGCATTTT	CASSPEGSQPQHF
TRBV27	.	.	TRBJ2-6	TGTGCCAGCAGTTCGCGAGGGGCTGGGGCCAACGTCCTGACTTTC	CASSSRGAGANVLTF
TRBV7-9	.	.	TRBJ1-2	TGTGCCAGCAGCTTAGGCTTACAGGGTCACTATGGCTACACCTTC	CASSLGLQGHYGYTF
TRBV6-6	.	.	TRBJ1-5	TGTGCCAGCAGTTACGACAGTAGTATCAATCAGCCCCAGCATTTT	CASSYDSSINQPQHF
TRBV7-8	.	.	TRBJ1-5	TGTGCCAGCAGCTTAGATGTGAGGTTCCTCAATCAGCCCCAGCATTTT	CASSLDVRFLNQPQHF
TRBV6-5	.	once	TRBJ1-1	TGTGCCAGCAGTAAACAGTCAATGAACACTGAAGCTTTCTTT	CASSKQSMNTEAFF
TRBV6-6	.	.	TRBJ2-7	TGTGCCAGCAGACCCGGACCGTACGAGCAGTACTTC	CASRPGPYEQYF
TRBV21-1	.	.	TRBJ1-2	TGTGCCAGCAGCAAAGGTGAGTGCTTAGGTGGAAATGGCTACACCTTC	CASSKGECLGGNGYTF
TRBV5-1	.	.	TRBJ2-1	TGCGCCAGCAGCTTGGCCGTGCAGAGAGCCAACAATGAGCAGTTCTTC	CASSLAVQRANNEQFF
TRBV19	.	.	TRBJ1-1	TGTGCCAGTAGTATTCGGAGGGGATACACTGAAGCTTTCTTT	CASSIRRGYTEAFF
TRBV10-3	.	.	TRBJ1-3	TGTGCCATCAGTGAGGGGGCCTATGGAAACACCATATATTTT	CAISEGAYGNTIYF
TRBV9	.	.	TRBJ1-3	TGTGCCAGCAGCGATGCCGAGGGGGCTGGAAACACCATATATTTT	CASSDAEGAGNTIYF
TRBV20-1	.	many	TRBJ1-1	TGCAGTGCTAGAGTCTGGGGTGAAGCTTTCTTT	CSARVWGEAFF
TRBV18	TRBD1	.	TRBJ1-2	TGTGCCAGCTCACCTGGACAGGGGTACTATGGCTACACCTTC	CASSPGQGYYGYTF
TRBV28	.	.	TRBJ2-7	TGTGCCAGCAGCTCCAGCTCTACAGGGACGAAGCAGTACTTC	CASSSSSTGTKQYF
TRBV11-3	.	.	TRBJ2-3	TGTGCCAGCAGCTTAGGAGGCCAGGTCACCACAGATACGCAGTATTTT	CASSLGGQVTTDTQYF
TRBV27	.	.	TRBJ1-6	TGTGCCAGCAGCCCAAGCGGGGGTTATAATTCACCCCTCCACTTT	CASSPSGGYNSPLHF
TRBV15	.	.	TRBJ2-7	TGTGCCACCAAGGATGGGATCTCCTACGAGCAGTACTTC	CATKDGISYEQYF
TRBV5-1	TRBD1	.	TRBJ2-7	TGCGCCAGCGCCACCGGGACAGGGGTGGGAATAGGACACGAGCAGTACTTC	CASATGTGVGIGHEQYF
TRBV10-2	.	.	TRBJ1-2	TGCGCCAGCAGTGATAGGAGGGGAGCCTTTTATGGCTACACCTTC	CASSDRRGAFYGYTF
TRBV11-2	TRBD1	.	TRBJ2-7	TGTGCCAGCAGCCGCACAGGGGGCTGGGAGCAGTACTTC	CASSRTGGWEQYF